A single sample gave rise to the 5 T cell receptor beta chains below, sequenced in a study of CD8 T cells in Susac syndrome. cDNA came from around 0.5 to 1 ug RNA primed by random hexamers. TCRdb used MiXCR to reprocess the immunoSEQ multiplex PCR reads, holding one entry per CDR3 protein. This sample yields some 120,000 distinct CDR3 sequences, of which approximately 94% are seen a single time; around 0.12% belongs to the top ten. Specimen: CD4+ T cells from PBMCs. The source of these receptors is a human donor with multiple sclerosis.

The chain is built from TRBV5-1 and TRBJ2-3; 12 nucleotides match TRBD1. After removal of 3 bases from V and 6 bases from J, the junction contained 5 bases not matched to a gene. Per germline, CDR1 SGHRS and CDR2 YFSETQ. There are 15 residues in the CDR3. Here the CDR3 DNA reads TGCGCCAGCAGCTCCGGGACAGGGGGCGCGGATACGCAGTATTTT. Amino acid sequence: CASSSGTGGADTQYF.

The table lists this clonotype with a count of one. The chain joins TRBV4-1 to TRBJ2-7; D may be TRBD1 or TRBD2 (5 bases each). CDR1 and CDR2 from the germline V gene are MGHRA and YSYEKL. The CDR3 runs to 15 residues. V was shortened by 4 bases and J by 2 bases, with 15 bases between the two germline ends. The CDR3 reads CASSPGPSTTYEQYF. The CDR3 DNA reads TGCGCCAGCAGCCCGGGACCCTCAACCACCTACGAGCAGTACTTC.

The V and J genes are TRBV7-2 and TRBJ2-3; D remains ambiguous. Trimming removed 5 bases from V and 6 bases from J, with 6 bases in between. Germline V gives CDR1 SGHTA, CDR2 FQGNSA. The CDR3 consists of 11 residues. This CDR3 reads CASSPMDTQYF. The CDR3 DNA follows: TGTGCCAGCAGCCCAATGGATACGCAGTATTTT.

The rearrangement uses TRBV19 and TRBJ1-2; 8 nucleotides agree with TRBD1. The CDR3 spans 14 residues. V dropped 5 bases and J dropped 7; count of bases not matched to a gene: 9. Germline loops: CDR1 LNHDA, CDR2 SQIVND (reference sequence). The CDR3 spells CASSPDRDRIGYTF. DNA for the CDR3: TGTGCCAGTAGTCCGGACCGGGACAGGATTGGCTACACCTTC.

The CDR3 nucleotides are TGCGCCAGCAGCTTGGCGCGAGGAGTCTATGGCTACACCTTC. As protein: CASSLARGVYGYTF. The chain links TRBV5-1 to TRBJ1-2, with no clear D. Germline CDR1 SGHRS, CDR2 YFSETQ. The V end was cut by 0 bases, the J end by 4 bases, with 10 bases between. The CDR3 contains 14 residues.